These 3 T cell receptor beta chains came from one sample sequenced in a study of OX40 agonist ivuxolimab in advanced cancers. Method: immunoSEQ multiplex PCR; TCRdb's copy keeps in-frame clones and lacks some. The data contain more than 90,000 clones, roughly 80% of them singletons. The sequences come from CD4+ or CD8+ T cells sorted from blood, collected in a trial of the OX40 agonist ivuxolimab. The source is an adult with an advanced solid tumor such as melanoma, head and neck, liver or kidney cancer.

This chain joins TRBV4-3 and TRBJ2-2; D is unclear. The CDR3 consists of 12 residues. The V gene lost 0 bases and the J gene lost 6 bases, with 2 bases spanning the gap. CDR1 LGHNA and CDR2 YSLEER come from the germline V gene. This CDR3 is CASSQDAGELFF. CDR3 sequence (DNA): TGCGCCAGCAGCCAAGACGCCGGGGAGCTGTTTTTT.

Only a few counts were recorded for this clone. The genes are TRBV5-7 and TRBJ1-2; TRBD1 aligns across 8 bases. TRBV5-7 is annotated as an ORF whose role is uncertain. V lost 0 bases, J lost 2 bases, and 3 bases stayed unmatched. The CDR3 runs 15 residues. CDR3 residues: CASSLGQGNNYGYTF. CDR3 bases: TGTGCCAGCAGCTTGGGACAGGGGAACAACTATGGCTACACCTTC.

The chain couples TRBV18 to TRBJ2-1, with TRBD1 matching over 8 bases. V was pared by 3 bases and J by 7 bases, with 8 bases of the junction left unmatched. The CDR3 length is 15 residues. CDR1 is KGHSH and CDR2 is LQKENI in the germline V gene. The DNA of the CDR3 is TGTGCCAGCTCACCCGAGACAGGGGTGGTGAATGAGCAGTTCTTC. This encodes CASSPETGVVNEQFF.